Each of the 11 T cell receptor beta chains below was sequenced from the same sample in a study of blood T cell repertoires in COVID-19 (dated by TCRdb to between 2020 and 2021). Library creation used the immunoSEQ multiplex PCR assay. Here the immuneACCESS table is served through TCRdb, limited to in-frame sequences with V and J called. Missing clones are a known gap in these copies; in checked studies unresolved V genes cover under half, and the rest lacks a known reason. Recorded for this sample are hundreds of thousands of clones; 75% to 90% of them occurred a single time. The ten top clones hold around 1.1% of the sample. The sequenced material came from PBMCs or T cells enriched from blood (not recorded which). The receptors were gathered from a man aged 25 to 45 who had recovered from COVID-19.

This clone was seen a few times. The chain links TRBV7-3 to TRBJ2-1, with 12 bases matching TRBD2. CDR1 is SGHTA and CDR2 is FQGTGA in the germline V gene. The CDR3 is 17 amino acids. V lost 5 bases, J lost 4 bases, and 9 bases stayed unmatched. Written as DNA, the CDR3 is TGTGCCAGCAGCGTCCCAGGGCTAGCGGGAGGGTACAATGAGCAGTTCTTC. This gives the protein CASSVPGLAGGYNEQFF.

V and J are TRBV29-1 and TRBJ2-1, with a possible D match to TRBD1 (6 bases). This CDR3 is built from 14 residues. Germline V gene lookup returns CDR1 SQVTM and CDR2 ANQGSEA. Between the trimmed V and J ends, which lost 6 bases and 6 bases, there was a span of 18 bases. The DNA for the CDR3 is TGCAGCGTGCAAGGGACACTCTTGGGCAATGAGCAGTTCTTC. Amino acid sequence: CSVQGTLLGNEQFF.

This chain joins TRBV7-9 and TRBJ2-7; 8 positions agree with TRBD1. After removal of 4 bases from V and 0 bases from J, the junction contained 5 bases not matched to a gene. CDR3 length: 15 residues. Germline CDR1 SEHNR, CDR2 FQNEAQ (reference sequence). The CDR3 is CASSSRQGSSYEQYF. CDR3 coding DNA: TGTGCCAGCAGCTCCAGACAGGGGAGCTCCTACGAGCAGTACTTC.

V and J are TRBV12-5 and TRBJ2-1, with 12 bases that match TRBD2. V shed 0 bases, J shed 9 bases, and the junction held 9 bases outside the gene matches. The CDR3 is 17 residues long. CDR1 and CDR2 from the germline V gene are LGHNT and FRNRAP. CDR3 amino acids: CASGLVRGASGRGEQFF. The CDR3 DNA is TGTGCTAGTGGTTTGGTACGAGGTGCTAGCGGGAGGGGTGAGCAGTTCTTC.

V and J are TRBV28 and TRBJ2-7; the D is unclear. The CDR3 totals 13 residues. Trimming pared 5 bases from V and 5 bases from J, leaving 13 bases between. Per germline, CDR1 MDHEN and CDR2 SYDVKM. The CDR3 coding sequence is TGTGCCAGCAGTCTTCTAGTATGGAACGAGCAGTACTTC. This sequence encodes CASSLLVWNEQYF.

The chain joins TRBV7-9 to TRBJ1-4, with D possibly being TRBD1 (6 bases). Germline V CDR1 and CDR2: SEHNR, FQNEAQ (reference sequence). The CDR3 consists of 12 residues. Trimming pared 9 bases from V and 7 bases from J, leaving 12 bases between. The CDR3, as DNA: TGTGCCAGTCACAGGGCCGGTGAAAAACTGTTTTTT. This translates into CASHRAGEKLFF.

The rearrangement uses TRBV13 and TRBJ2-1; TRBD2 agrees at 12 bases. Germline V gene sequence: CDR1 PRHDT, CDR2 FYEKMQ (reference sequence). V lost 5 bases and J lost 8; bases outside the gene matches: 7. This CDR3 spans 15 amino acids. The CDR3 region has the DNA TGTGCCAGCAGCCAACCGACTAGCGGGAGCCATGAGCAGTTCTTC. Its translation is CASSQPTSGSHEQFF.

This clone was seen a single time. The rearrangement links TRBV14 to TRBJ1-6; tentative D call: TRBD1 (6 bases). Trimming left V 9 bases short and J 8 bases short, with 14 bases between. Germline V CDR1 and CDR2: SGHDN, FVKESK. The length of the CDR3 is 13 residues. The CDR3 protein is CARFRGWHSPLHF. CDR3 bases: TGTGCCAGGTTCAGGGGATGGCATTCACCCCTCCACTTT.

There are a few counts of this clone. The CDR3: CASSGPADGELFF. In DNA, the CDR3 is TGTGCCAGCAGCGGGCCGGCGGACGGGGAGCTGTTTTTT. The chain couples TRBV9 to TRBJ2-2; D uncertain. Between the trimmed V and J ends, which lost 3 bases and 7 bases, there was a span of 10 bases. CDR3 length equals 13 residues. From germline, CDR1 is SGDLS and CDR2 YYNGEE.

This clone showed up just once. V is TRBV5-5 and J is TRBJ2-3; 9 bases are a match to TRBD2. V lost 2 bases, J lost 3 bases, and 4 bases stayed unmatched. CDR1 SGHKS and CDR2 YYEKEE come from the germline V gene (reference sequence). The CDR3 has 15 residues. The CDR3 is CASSFRTSATDTQYF. Written as DNA, the CDR3 is TGTGCCAGCAGCTTTAGGACTAGCGCGACAGATACGCAGTATTTT. Filled out from reference TRBV5-5 and TRBJ2-3, the complete variable domain reads DAGVTQSPTHLIKTRGQQVTLRCSPISGHKSVSWYQQVLGQGPQFIFQYYEKEERGRGNFPDRFSARQFPNYSSELNVNALLLGDSALYLCASSFRTSATDTQYFGPGTRLTVL.

J is TRBJ2-7 and V is TRBV3-1 (or the pseudogene TRBV3-2); 10 bases agree with TRBD2. Germline CDR1 and CDR2: LGHDT and YNNKEL (reference sequence). The CDR3 has 18 amino acids. Germline trimming cut 1 base from V and 6 bases from J; bases unmatched to any gene: 15. The CDR3 coding sequence is TGTGCCAGCAGCCAAGTCGGATCTAGCGGGGGAGCCACGCCCGAGCAGTACTTC. Translation gives CASSQVGSSGGATPEQYF.